This T cell receptor (beta chain) is drawn from a study of PD-1 and CTLA-4 blockade in melanoma. The V gene's germline CDR1 is MGHRA and CDR2 YSYEKL. V gave up 1 base and J gave up 6 bases, with 6 bases separating them. The CDR3 spans 13 residues. Libraries were prepared by immunoSEQ multiplex PCR; TCRdb keeps only in-frame clonotypes and omits some of them. The sample shows 8,500 to 13,000 clones, 82% of them seen only once. The TCR was taken from a human donor with melanoma. This chain links TRBV4-1 with TRBJ2-2; D is undetermined. The specimen comprised CD8+ T cells from peripheral blood, sampled from a patient given anti-PD-1 treatment. The CDR3 protein is CASSQGRPGELFF. The CDR3, as DNA: TGCGCCAGCAGCCAAGGGCGGCCCGGGGAGCTGTTTTTT.